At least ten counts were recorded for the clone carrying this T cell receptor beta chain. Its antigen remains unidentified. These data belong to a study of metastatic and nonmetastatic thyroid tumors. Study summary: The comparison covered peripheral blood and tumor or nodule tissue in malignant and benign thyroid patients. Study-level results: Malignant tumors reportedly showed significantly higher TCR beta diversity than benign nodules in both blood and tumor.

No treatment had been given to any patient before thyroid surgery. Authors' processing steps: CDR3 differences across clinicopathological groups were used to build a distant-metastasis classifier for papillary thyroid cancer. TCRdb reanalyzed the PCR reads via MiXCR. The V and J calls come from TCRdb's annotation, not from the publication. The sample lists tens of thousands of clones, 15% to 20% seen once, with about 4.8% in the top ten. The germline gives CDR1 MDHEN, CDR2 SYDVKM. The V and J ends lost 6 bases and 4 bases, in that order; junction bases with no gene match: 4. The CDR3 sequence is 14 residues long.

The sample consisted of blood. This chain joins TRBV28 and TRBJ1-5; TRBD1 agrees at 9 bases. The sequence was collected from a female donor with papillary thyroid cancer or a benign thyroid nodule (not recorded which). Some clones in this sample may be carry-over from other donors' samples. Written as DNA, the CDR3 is TGTGCCAGCAGCTGGACAGGGGAAAATCAGCCCCAGCATTTT. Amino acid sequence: CASSWTGENQPQHF.